The 20 T cell receptor beta chains below were found in one sample sequenced in a study of blood T cells in healthy people across ages. Alongside a J-beta primer mix, a sample-barcoded 5' primer served in a second PCR lasting about 6 to 12 cycles. TCRdb redid the calling of the 5' RACE reads with MiXCR, one entry per CDR3 protein. The data contain around 800,000 distinct CDR3 sequences, around 62% of them singletons. Material for sequencing was blood. The receptors shown here come from a man aged 25-40 years in good health.

The rearrangement joins TRBV7-2 to TRBJ2-3; TRBD2 matches at 11 bases. This CDR3 has 17 amino acids. With V trimmed by 5 bases and J by 3 bases, 10 bases remained unmatched. Germline-derived CDR1 and CDR2 are SGHTA and FQGNSA. The chain's CDR3 is CASSRVAGGPSTDTQYF. The DNA of the CDR3 is TGTGCCAGCAGCCGGGTAGCGGGGGGGCCGAGTACAGATACGCAGTATTTT. Complete variable domain (other parts from reference TRBV7-2 and TRBJ2-3): GAGVSQSPSNKVTEKGKDVELRCDPISGHTALYWYRQSLGQGLEFLIYFQGNSAPDKSGLPSDRFSAERTGGSVSTLTIQRTQQEDSAVYLCASSRVAGGPSTDTQYFGPGTRLTVL.

The gene calls are TRBV30 and TRBJ2-4; D is undetermined. TRBJ2-7 explains the end of the DNA better; the J call may be wrong. The germline V gene encodes CDR1 GTSNPN and CDR2 SVGIG (reference sequence). The CDR3 covers 11 residues. For the CDR3, the DNA is TGTGCCTGGAGTGTCGGAAACGAGCAGTACTTC. This gives the protein CAWSVGNEQYF.

This chain's CDR3 is CASFGQGAYEQYF. The CDR3 DNA reads TGTGCCAGCTTTGGACAGGGGGCCTACGAGCAGTACTTC. The rearrangement uses TRBV27 and TRBJ2-7; 10 bases fit TRBD1. This CDR3 spans 13 amino acids. Germline assignment: CDR1 MNHEY and CDR2 SMNVEV (reference sequence). The trim removed 8 bases at V and 2 bases at J, leaving 3 bases unmatched.

The V and J genes are TRBV12-3 or TRBV12-4 and TRBJ2-1, with D possibly matching TRBD1 (5 bases). CDR3 length: 16 amino acids. V dropped 4 bases and J dropped 0 bases, with 13 bases sitting between them. Written as DNA, the CDR3 is TGTGCCAGCAGTTCCTCAAGGGGTAGCTCCTACAATGAGCAGTTCTTC. It specifies CASSSSRGSSYNEQFF.

The rearrangement links TRBV3-1 to TRBJ2-1, with unresolved D. Germline V gene lookup returns CDR1 LGHDT and CDR2 YNNKEL (reference sequence). Trimming pared 6 bases from V and 0 bases from J, leaving 18 bases between. The CDR3 consists of 17 residues. CDR3 DNA sequence: TGTGCCAGCAGTAAACTCCAGGCCCGGAGCTCCTACAATGAGCAGTTCTTC. This sequence encodes CASSKLQARSSYNEQFF.

The J gene is TRBJ1-5, the V gene TRBV6-2 or TRBV6-3; D is ambiguous. Trimming cost V 5 bases and J 4 bases, with 9 bases left between them. The CDR3 has 13 amino acids. CDR1 is MNHEY and CDR2 is SVGEGT in the germline V gene. The CDR3 region is CASSDPGNQPQHF. CDR3 nucleotide sequence: TGTGCCAGCAGTGACCCGGGGAATCAGCCCCAGCATTTT.

The chain links TRBV5-1 to TRBJ2-1; no firm D call. The ends were cut back, 4 bases at V and 4 bases at J, with 12 bases in the middle. CDR3 size: 14 residues. The V gene's germline CDR1 is SGHRS and CDR2 YFSETQ. The CDR3 region is CASSPDPVYNEQFF. As DNA, the CDR3 is TGCGCCAGCAGCCCCGATCCGGTATACAATGAGCAGTTCTTC.

J is TRBJ1-4 and V is TRBV6-1; a possible D gene is TRBD1 (5 bases). V lost 6 bases to trimming and J lost 0 bases, with 20 bases between them. Per the germline V gene, CDR1 is MNHNS and CDR2 is SASEGT. This CDR3 spans 18 amino acids. In DNA, the CDR3 is TGTGCCAGCAGCCCCCTGGGACCATATACTGCAACTAATGAAAAACTGTTTTTT. It specifies CASSPLGPYTATNEKLFF.

The rearrangement joins TRBV3-1 to TRBJ2-1, with D uncertain. V was trimmed by 4 bases and J by 7 bases, leaving 17 bases between them. The CDR3 consists of 15 residues. Germline CDR1 and CDR2: LGHDT and YNNKEL (reference sequence). The CDR3 loop is CASSPAGPSANEQFF. The CDR3 region has the DNA TGTGCCAGCAGCCCCGCAGGACCCTCGGCGAATGAGCAGTTCTTC.

This clonotype was recorded only once. CDR3 protein: CATSVRSTGEPQHF. The CDR3 nucleotides read TGTGCCACCAGCGTTCGATCAACGGGGGAGCCCCAGCATTTT. The chain couples TRBV15 to TRBJ1-5, with D maybe TRBD1 (5 bases). This CDR3 region has 14 residues. Germline CDR1 LNHNV, CDR2 YYDKDF (reference sequence). The V gene lost 5 bases and the J gene lost 8 bases, with 16 bases spanning the gap.

This clonotype came up many times. The chain couples TRBV6-4 to TRBJ2-6; TRBD1 agrees at 7 bases. This CDR3 spans 16 amino acids. V lost 0 bases to trimming and J lost 1 base; unmatched junction nucleotides: 0. Germline V gene sequence: CDR1 MRHNA, CDR2 SNTAGT. The CDR3 loop reads CASSDSTGSGANVLTF. DNA for the CDR3: TGTGCCAGCAGTGACTCGACAGGGTCTGGGGCCAACGTCCTGACTTTC.

CDR3: CASSLGTKPEAFF. In DNA, the CDR3 is TGCGCCAGCAGCCTCGGGACAAAACCTGAAGCTTTCTTT. The chain couples TRBV5-1 to TRBJ1-1; tentative D call: TRBD1 (6 bases). Germline CDR1 SGHRS, CDR2 YFSETQ. This CDR3 spans 13 amino acids. V shed 4 bases and J shed 6 bases, with 13 bases lying between them.

The chain combines TRBV29-1 with TRBJ2-7, with D tentatively TRBD1 (6 bases). Germline values: CDR1 SQVTM, CDR2 ANQGSEA. The length of the CDR3 is 15 residues. V lost 7 bases and J 3 bases, leaving 22 bases between the germline ends. The CDR3 region is CSALPGSQGLYEQYF. CDR3 nucleotide sequence: TGCAGCGCCCTTCCTGGGAGCCAGGGGCTCTACGAGCAGTACTTC.

This clonotype was found a few times. The V call is TRBV6-2 or TRBV6-3, the J call TRBJ2-4, with unresolved D. Judging by the DNA end, TRBJ2-7 fits better; the J call may be wrong. Germline CDR1 MNHEY, CDR2 SVGEGT. The CDR3 runs 14 residues. CDR3 sequence: CASRATPQWSEQYF. The CDR3 coding sequence is TGTGCCAGCAGAGCGACACCCCAGTGGAGCGAGCAGTACTTC.

J is TRBJ1-2 and V is TRBV12-3 or TRBV12-4; TRBD1 agrees at 9 bases. The J segment lost 7 bases and the V segment lost 5 bases, leaving 11 bases of the junction unmatched. The CDR3 length is 15 residues. The CDR3 DNA follows: TGTGCCAGCAGTCCGGGGACAGGGCGTAGTTTTGGCTACACCTTC. Protein: CASSPGTGRSFGYTF.

About this clonotype: Since a much larger clone is just one base distant, this may be a read error. Here the CDR3 omits its conserved ending phenylalanine or tryptophan, so a read error is the likely source. This chain connects TRBV6-1 to TRBJ2-7, with TRBD2 matching over 10 bases. Trimming removed 6 bases from V and 2 bases from J; junction bases left unmatched: 7. Germline CDR1 is MNHNS and CDR2 is SASEGT. The CDR3 is 15 amino acids. CDR3: CASSSSSGGPYEQYL. In nucleotides, the CDR3 is TGTGCCAGCAGCTCTTCTAGCGGGGGACCCTACGAGCAGTACTTA.

The chain is built from TRBV5-1 and TRBJ2-3, with 10 bases lining up with TRBD1. CDR1 and CDR2 (germline): SGHRS, YFSETQ. The V segment lost 2 bases and the J segment 5 bases; nucleotides outside the gene matches: 8. CDR3 size: 16 residues. The CDR3 loop reads CASSFIGTGVKDTQYF. The CDR3 nucleotides read TGCGCCAGCAGCTTTATCGGGACAGGGGTGAAAGATACGCAGTATTTT.

The chain uses TRBV6-1 and TRBJ1-6; D may be TRBD1 (5 bases). This CDR3 is built from 20 residues. Germline assignment: CDR1 MNHNS and CDR2 SASEGT. The V and J ends lost 6 bases and 2 bases respectively, with 26 bases between them. CDR3 residues: CASSLLRDGAQRAYNSPLHF. The CDR3 bases are TGTGCCAGCAGCCTACTTCGGGACGGTGCACAGAGGGCCTATAATTCACCCCTCCACTTT.

V usage is TRBV28 and J usage is TRBJ2-5; either TRBD1 or TRBD2 may fit D (5 bases each). Germline V gene sequence: CDR1 MDHEN, CDR2 SYDVKM. With 5 bases removed from V and 13 bases from J, the gap between germline ends came to 20 bases. The CDR3 has 13 residues. This CDR3 is CASSVFGTFLGYF. In nucleotides, the CDR3 is TGTGCCAGCAGTGTATTCGGGACCTTCCTCGGGTACTTC.

V usage is TRBV4-3 and J usage is TRBJ2-1; D is ambiguous. V lost 0 bases and J lost 10, with 13 bases in between. Germline loops: CDR1 LGHNA, CDR2 YSLEER. The CDR3 is 14 amino acids. The CDR3 coding sequence is TGCGCCAGCAGCCAAGATCTCCTACTTCGGGAGCAGTTCTTC. Residues: CASSQDLLLREQFF.